This T cell receptor (beta chain) was identified during a study of blood T cell repertoires in COVID-19 (TCRdb year 2020). Describing the broader study: Collaborator samples came from the United States, Italy and Spain and covered acute and convalescent phases of COVID-19. The samples were drawn from two sources: the first 160 participants of the ongoing ImmuneRACE study, and about 1,300 subjects contributed by 6 global collaborators. The repertoires were released in a freely available public database meant as a resource for research on the immune response to SARS-CoV-2. The sample metadata nearly always contained a de-identified subject ID, COVID-19 status, age in years and sex. Where HLA class I and class II types were available, the types were taken from metadata supplied by the sample provider, not from assay-based typing. The dataset comprised deeply sampled blood TCRbeta repertoires from subjects exposed to, actively infected with, or recovered from COVID-19. The material from the prospective study consisted of cDNA or gDNA derived from T cells, B-cell-depleted T cells, or PBMCs. Points the paper makes about the study in general: The quantity of clinical and demographic metadata differed by source and by participant and was supplied without curation.

As regards this clone: Which antigen it targets is not known. Nothing much larger sits one base from this clone, and base qualities are not available.

V loses 3 bases, J loses 3 bases, and the germline ends lie 15 bases apart. The germline V gene supplies CDR1 SGDLS and CDR2 YYNGEE. The CDR3 runs 15 amino acids, cysteine and phenylalanine included. Kept here is only the CDR3 DNA, which spans 45 bases and is read in frame from base 1. At one collaborating source in Seattle, patients were enrolled during active infection and were followed longitudinally through the course of disease. Whole blood was collected in K2EDTA tubes by collaborating institutions according to the institutions' own protocols. Collaborator samples were shipped for TCRbeta analysis as frozen whole blood, isolated PBMCs, or DNA extracted from either sample type. TCRbeta CDR3 regions were amplified from genomic DNA by means of the immunoSEQ Assay, a bias-controlled multiplex PCR. Per the original workflow: Within the assay, amplification of reference gene primers was used to estimate how many nucleated cells each sample contained. To quantify the absolute abundance of each unique TCRbeta CDR3 rearrangement, sequence reads were collapsed and filtered. For each sample, productive Simpson clonality was calculated as the square root of Simpson's diversity index over productive rearrangements. TCRdb took over this immuneACCESS table, retaining in-frame rearrangements with V and J assigned. Such tables are incomplete; in checked studies, under half of the missing clones stem from an unresolved V gene, and the remainder is unexplained. The V and J calls and the clone size are those of that table, but D and trimming were determined from the DNA. The sample has some 240,000 clones on record, more than 85% of them singletons. Around 0.84% of the sample is taken by the ten largest.

The chain links TRBV9 with TRBJ1-2; a confident D gene designation cannot be given. The sequence derives from a man in his fifties or sixties with COVID-19, enrolled during active disease. Material: peripheral blood. The sequence in DNA is TGTGCCAGCAGCGGGCCAGGACGGGGTCACTATGGCTACACCTTC. Translated, it reads CASSGPGRGHYGYTF.